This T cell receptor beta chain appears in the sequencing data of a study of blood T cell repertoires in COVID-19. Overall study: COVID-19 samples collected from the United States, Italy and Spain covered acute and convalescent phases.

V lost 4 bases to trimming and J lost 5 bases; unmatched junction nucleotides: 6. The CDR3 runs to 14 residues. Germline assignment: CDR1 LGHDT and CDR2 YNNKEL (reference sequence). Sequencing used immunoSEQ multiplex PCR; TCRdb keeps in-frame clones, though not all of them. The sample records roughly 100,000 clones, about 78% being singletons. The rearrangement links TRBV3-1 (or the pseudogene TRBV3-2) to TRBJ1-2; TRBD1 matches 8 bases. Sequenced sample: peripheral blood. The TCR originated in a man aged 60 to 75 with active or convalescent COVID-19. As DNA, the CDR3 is TGTGCCAGCAGCCTACAGGGGGGAAGATATGGCTACACCTTC. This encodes CASSLQGGRYGYTF.